This T cell receptor (beta chain) originates from a study of shared clonotypes between healthy human individuals. Study summary: Aged 18 to 49, the donors were a couple of women and three men. Broader study findings: Lower generation probabilities were found for non-shared clonotypes than for those shared by all four donors. The sampled material consisted only of blood, and tissue repertoires are likely to differ.

In regard to this clone: Its antigen is currently unknown.

This CDR3 has 18 amino acids. The germline V gene has CDR1 LGHNA and CDR2 YSLEER. Trimming removed 0 bases at V and 4 bases at J, with 22 bases between. Naive CD8 isolation took CD45RO-negative cells positively selected for CCR7 and excluded terminally differentiated effector memory CD45RA+ cells. Profiled with immunoSEQ multiplex PCR; TCRdb holds only in-frame clones, not every one. The sample holds nearly 2 million clones, approximately 95% seen once. Sequences were obtained from naive CD8+ T cells sorted from blood. The chain uses TRBV4-3 and TRBJ2-7; D is possibly TRBD1 or TRBD2 (6 bases each). The TCR sequence derives from a man aged 18 to 35 in good health. The CDR3 here is CASSQDLPRGESEYEQYF. The CDR3, as DNA: TGCGCCAGCAGCCAAGACCTCCCTAGGGGGGAGTCTGAGTACGAGCAGTACTTC.